This T cell receptor (beta chain) was recorded in a study of blood T cell repertoires in COVID-19. The germline V gene has CDR1 SGHKS and CDR2 YYEKEE (reference sequence). With 6 bases clipped from V and 8 bases from J, the junction kept 8 bases outside the gene matches. There are 14 residues in the CDR3. Clones were sequenced by immunoSEQ multiplex PCR, and TCRdb holds only the in-frame ones, with some missing. The sample lists about 220,000 clones, 84% occurring once. The material sequenced was PBMCs or T cells enriched from blood (not recorded which). This chain connects TRBV5-5 to TRBJ2-1, with TRBD2 matching 10 bases. This TCR was sampled from a woman in her thirties or forties who had recovered from COVID-19. The DNA of the CDR3 is TGTGCCAGCATGAGCGGGAGGGCCCTCTATGAGCAGTTCTTC. It is translated as CASMSGRALYEQFF.